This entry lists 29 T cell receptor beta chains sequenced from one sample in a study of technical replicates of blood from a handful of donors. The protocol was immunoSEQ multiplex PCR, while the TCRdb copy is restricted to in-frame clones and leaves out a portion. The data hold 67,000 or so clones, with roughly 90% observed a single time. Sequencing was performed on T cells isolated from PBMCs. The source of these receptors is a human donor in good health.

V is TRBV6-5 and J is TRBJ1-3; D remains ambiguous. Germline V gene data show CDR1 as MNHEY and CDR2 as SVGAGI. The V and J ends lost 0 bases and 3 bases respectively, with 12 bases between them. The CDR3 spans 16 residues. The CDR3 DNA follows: TGTGCCAGCAGTTACTCGATGTCCGGGAGTGGAAACACCATATATTTT. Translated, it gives CASSYSMSGSGNTIYF.

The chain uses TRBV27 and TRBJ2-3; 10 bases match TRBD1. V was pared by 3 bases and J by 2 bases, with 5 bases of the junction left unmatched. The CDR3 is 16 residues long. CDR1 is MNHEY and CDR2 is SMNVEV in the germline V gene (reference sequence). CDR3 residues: CASSFLGQGFTDTQYF. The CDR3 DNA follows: TGTGCCAGCAGTTTCTTGGGACAGGGGTTCACAGATACGCAGTATTTT.

The CDR3 region is CASTYGPGDRAYEQYF. The CDR3 DNA follows: TGTGCCAGCACCTATGGGCCGGGGGACAGGGCCTACGAGCAGTACTTC. The chain uses TRBV28 and TRBJ2-7; 9 nucleotides agree with TRBD1. Germline trimming cut 7 bases from V and 2 bases from J; bases unmatched to any gene: 12. The CDR3 runs to 16 residues. Germline CDR1 is MDHEN and CDR2 is SYDVKM.

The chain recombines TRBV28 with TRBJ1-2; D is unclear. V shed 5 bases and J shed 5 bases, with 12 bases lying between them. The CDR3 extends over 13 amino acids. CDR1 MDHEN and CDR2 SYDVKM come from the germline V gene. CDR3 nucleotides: TGTGCCAGCAGTAAGGCAGGATGGTATGGCTACACCTTC. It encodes CASSKAGWYGYTF.

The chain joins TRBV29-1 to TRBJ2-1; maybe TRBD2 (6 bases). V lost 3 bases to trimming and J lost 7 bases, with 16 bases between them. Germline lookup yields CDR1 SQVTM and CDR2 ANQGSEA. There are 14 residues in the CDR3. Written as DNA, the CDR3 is TGCAGCGTTGATGGCGGGGACTTATGGAATGAGCAGTTCTTC. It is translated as CSVDGGDLWNEQFF.

CDR3 protein: CASSQVERVNTEAFF. The CDR3 DNA reads as TGTGCCAGCAGCCAAGTTGAACGGGTGAACACTGAAGCTTTCTTT. The chain links TRBV6-1 to TRBJ1-1; D unresolved. The germline CDR1 and CDR2 sequences are MNHNS and SASEGT. V was clipped by 6 bases and J by 0 bases, with 14 bases between them. CDR3 length equals 15 residues.

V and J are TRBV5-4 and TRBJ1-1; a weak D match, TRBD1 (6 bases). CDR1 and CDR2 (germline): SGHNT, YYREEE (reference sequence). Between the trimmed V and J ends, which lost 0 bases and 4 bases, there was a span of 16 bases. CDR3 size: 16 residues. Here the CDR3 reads CASSLVGARGPTEAFF. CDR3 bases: TGTGCCAGCAGCTTGGTGGGGGCTAGGGGTCCCACTGAAGCTTTCTTT.

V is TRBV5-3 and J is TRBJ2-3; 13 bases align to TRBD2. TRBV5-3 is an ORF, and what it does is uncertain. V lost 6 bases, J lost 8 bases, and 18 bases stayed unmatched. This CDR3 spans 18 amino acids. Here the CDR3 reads CARTNYPWTSGRWGTQYF. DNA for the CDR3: TGTGCCAGAACTAACTACCCCTGGACTAGCGGGAGATGGGGTACGCAGTATTTT.

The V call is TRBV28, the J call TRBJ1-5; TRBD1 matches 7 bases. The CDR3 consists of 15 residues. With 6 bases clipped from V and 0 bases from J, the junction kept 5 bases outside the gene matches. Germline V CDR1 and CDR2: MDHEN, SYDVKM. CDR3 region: CASRDTGDSNQPQHF. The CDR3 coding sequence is TGTGCCAGCAGAGATACAGGGGATAGCAATCAGCCCCAGCATTTT.

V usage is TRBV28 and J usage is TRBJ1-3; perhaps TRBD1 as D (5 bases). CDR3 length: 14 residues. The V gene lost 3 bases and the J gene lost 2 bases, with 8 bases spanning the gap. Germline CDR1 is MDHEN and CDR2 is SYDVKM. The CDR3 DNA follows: TGTGCCAGCAGTTTCAGGGCGCCTGGAAACACCATATATTTT. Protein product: CASSFRAPGNTIYF.

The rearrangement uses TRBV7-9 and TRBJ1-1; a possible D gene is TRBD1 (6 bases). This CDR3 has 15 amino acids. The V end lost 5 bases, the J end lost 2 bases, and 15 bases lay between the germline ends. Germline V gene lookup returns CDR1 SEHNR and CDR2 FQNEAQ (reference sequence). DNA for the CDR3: TGTGCCAGCAGCCCTCCCGGACAGCAAAACACTGAAGCTTTCTTT. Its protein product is CASSPPGQQNTEAFF.

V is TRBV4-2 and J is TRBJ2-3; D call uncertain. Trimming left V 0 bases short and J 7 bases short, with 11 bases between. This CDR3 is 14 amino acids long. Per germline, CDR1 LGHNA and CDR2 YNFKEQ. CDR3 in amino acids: CASSQEPSVYTQYF. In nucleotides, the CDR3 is TGTGCCAGCAGCCAAGAACCCAGCGTCTATACGCAGTATTTT.

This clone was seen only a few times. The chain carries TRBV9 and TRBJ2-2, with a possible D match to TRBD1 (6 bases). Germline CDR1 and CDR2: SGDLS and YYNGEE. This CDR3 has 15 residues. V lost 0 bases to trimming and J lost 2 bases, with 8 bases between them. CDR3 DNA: TGTGCCAGCAGCGTAGGCAGGGGAAACACCGGGGAGCTGTTTTTT. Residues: CASSVGRGNTGELFF.

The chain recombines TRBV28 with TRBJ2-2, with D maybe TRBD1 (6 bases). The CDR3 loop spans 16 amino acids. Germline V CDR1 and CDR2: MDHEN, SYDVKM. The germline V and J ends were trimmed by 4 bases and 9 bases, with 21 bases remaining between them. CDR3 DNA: TGTGCCAGCAGTTCCGCTGGCTGGCAGGGGTTAAGGGAGCTGTTTTTT. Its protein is CASSSAGWQGLRELFF.

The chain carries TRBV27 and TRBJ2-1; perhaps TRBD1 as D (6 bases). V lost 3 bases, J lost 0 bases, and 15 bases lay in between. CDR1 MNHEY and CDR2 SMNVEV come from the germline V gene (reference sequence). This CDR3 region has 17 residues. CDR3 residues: CASSLTQGPSSYNEQFF. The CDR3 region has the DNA TGTGCCAGCAGTTTGACTCAGGGGCCTAGCTCCTACAATGAGCAGTTCTTC.

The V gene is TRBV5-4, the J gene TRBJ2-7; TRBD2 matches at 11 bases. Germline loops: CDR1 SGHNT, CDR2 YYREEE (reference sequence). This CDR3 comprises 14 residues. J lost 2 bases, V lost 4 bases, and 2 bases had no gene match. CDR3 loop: CASSVAGGPYEQYF. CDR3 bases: TGTGCCAGCAGCGTAGCGGGAGGGCCCTACGAGCAGTACTTC.

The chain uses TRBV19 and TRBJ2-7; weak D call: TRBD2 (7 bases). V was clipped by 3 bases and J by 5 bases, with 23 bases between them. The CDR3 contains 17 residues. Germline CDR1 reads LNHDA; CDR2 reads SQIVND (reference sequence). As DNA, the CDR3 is TGTGCCAGTAGTATTAGGGGGGGGCCGAACCAACCACACGAGCAGTACTTC. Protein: CASSIRGGPNQPHEQYF. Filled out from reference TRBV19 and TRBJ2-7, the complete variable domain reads DGGITQSPKYLFRKEGQNVTLSCEQNLNHDAMYWYRQDPGQGLRLIYYSQIVNDFQKGDIAEGYSVSREKKESFPLTVTSAQKNPTAFYLCASSIRGGPNQPHEQYFGPGTRLTVT.

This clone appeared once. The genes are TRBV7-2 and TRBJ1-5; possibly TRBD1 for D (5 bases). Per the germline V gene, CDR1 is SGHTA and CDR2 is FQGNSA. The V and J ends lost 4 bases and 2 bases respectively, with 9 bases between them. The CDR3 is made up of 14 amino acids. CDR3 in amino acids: CASSSTGGNQPQHF. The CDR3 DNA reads TGTGCCAGCAGCTCAACAGGCGGCAATCAGCCCCAGCATTTT.

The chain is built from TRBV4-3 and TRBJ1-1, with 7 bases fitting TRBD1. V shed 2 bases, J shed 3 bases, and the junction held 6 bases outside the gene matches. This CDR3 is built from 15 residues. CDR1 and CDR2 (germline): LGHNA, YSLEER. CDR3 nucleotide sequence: TGCGCCAGCAGCCAACGGACAGGTGGGCACACTGAAGCTTTCTTT. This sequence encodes CASSQRTGGHTEAFF.

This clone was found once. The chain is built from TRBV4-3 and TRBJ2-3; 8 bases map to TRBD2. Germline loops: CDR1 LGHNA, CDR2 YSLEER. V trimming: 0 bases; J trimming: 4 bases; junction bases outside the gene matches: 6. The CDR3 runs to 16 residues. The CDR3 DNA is TGCGCCAGCAGCCAAGATCCTACTAGCGGTCCAGATACGCAGTATTTT. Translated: CASSQDPTSGPDTQYF.

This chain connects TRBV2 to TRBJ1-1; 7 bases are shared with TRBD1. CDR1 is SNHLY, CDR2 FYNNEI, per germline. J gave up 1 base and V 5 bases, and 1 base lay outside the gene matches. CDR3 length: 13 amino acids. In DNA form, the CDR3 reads TGTGCCAGCAGTTGGACAGGGAACACTGAAGCTTTCTTT. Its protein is CASSWTGNTEAFF.

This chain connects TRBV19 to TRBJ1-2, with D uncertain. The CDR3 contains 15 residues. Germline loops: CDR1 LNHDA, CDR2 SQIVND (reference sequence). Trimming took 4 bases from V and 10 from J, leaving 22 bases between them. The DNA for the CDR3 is TGTGCCAGTAGTACCTTGGTGGCGGAGGGTAGCGACTACACCTTC. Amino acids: CASSTLVAEGSDYTF.

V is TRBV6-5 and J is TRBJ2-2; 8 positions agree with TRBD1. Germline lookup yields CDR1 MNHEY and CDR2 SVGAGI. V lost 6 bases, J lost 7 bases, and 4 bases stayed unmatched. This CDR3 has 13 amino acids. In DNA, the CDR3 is TGTGCCAGCAGAGGACAGGGTATCGGGGAGCTGTTTTTT. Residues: CASRGQGIGELFF.

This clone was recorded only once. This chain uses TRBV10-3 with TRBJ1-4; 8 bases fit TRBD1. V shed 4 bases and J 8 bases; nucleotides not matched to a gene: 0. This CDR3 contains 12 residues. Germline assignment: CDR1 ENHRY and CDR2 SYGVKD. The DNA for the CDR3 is TGTGCCATCAGTGGACAGGGGGAAAAACTGTTTTTT. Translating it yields CAISGQGEKLFF.

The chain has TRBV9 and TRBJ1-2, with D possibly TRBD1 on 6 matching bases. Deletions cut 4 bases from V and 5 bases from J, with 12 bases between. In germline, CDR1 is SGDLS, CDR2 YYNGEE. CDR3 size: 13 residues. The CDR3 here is CASSSTGIYGYTF. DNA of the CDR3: TGTGCCAGCAGCTCAACAGGGATATATGGCTACACCTTC.

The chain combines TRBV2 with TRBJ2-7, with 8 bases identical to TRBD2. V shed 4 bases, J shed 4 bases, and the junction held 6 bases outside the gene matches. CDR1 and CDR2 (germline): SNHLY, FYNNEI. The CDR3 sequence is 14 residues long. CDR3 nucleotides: TGTGCCAGCAGTGTAGCGGGGAGGTCGTACGAGCAGTACTTC. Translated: CASSVAGRSYEQYF.

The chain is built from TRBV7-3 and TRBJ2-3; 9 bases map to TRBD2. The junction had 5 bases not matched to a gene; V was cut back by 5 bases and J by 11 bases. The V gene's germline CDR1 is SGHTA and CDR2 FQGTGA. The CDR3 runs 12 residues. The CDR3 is CASSPPAGGQYF. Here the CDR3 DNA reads TGTGCCAGCAGCCCACCAGCGGGAGGGCAGTATTTT. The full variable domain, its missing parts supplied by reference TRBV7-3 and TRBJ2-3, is GAGVSQTPSNKVTEKGKYVELRCDPISGHTALYWYRQSLGQGPEFLIYFQGTGAADDSGLPNDRFFAVRPEGSVSTLKIQRTERGDSAVYLCASSPPAGGQYFGPGTRLTVL.

The CDR3 loop is CAWSEAGSYEQYF. CDR3 coding DNA: TGTGCCTGGAGTGAAGCGGGTTCATACGAGCAGTACTTC. The chain uses TRBV30 and TRBJ2-7; perhaps TRBD2 as D (6 bases). V was cut by 1 base and J by 4 bases, with 11 bases left in between. Germline-derived CDR1 and CDR2 are GTSNPN and SVGIG (reference sequence). The CDR3 totals 13 residues.

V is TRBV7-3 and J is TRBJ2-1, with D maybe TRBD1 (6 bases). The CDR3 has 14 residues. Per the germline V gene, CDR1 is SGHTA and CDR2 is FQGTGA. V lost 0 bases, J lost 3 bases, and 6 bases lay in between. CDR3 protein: CASSLTGGYNEQFF. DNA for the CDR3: TGTGCCAGCAGCTTAACAGGGGGCTACAATGAGCAGTTCTTC.